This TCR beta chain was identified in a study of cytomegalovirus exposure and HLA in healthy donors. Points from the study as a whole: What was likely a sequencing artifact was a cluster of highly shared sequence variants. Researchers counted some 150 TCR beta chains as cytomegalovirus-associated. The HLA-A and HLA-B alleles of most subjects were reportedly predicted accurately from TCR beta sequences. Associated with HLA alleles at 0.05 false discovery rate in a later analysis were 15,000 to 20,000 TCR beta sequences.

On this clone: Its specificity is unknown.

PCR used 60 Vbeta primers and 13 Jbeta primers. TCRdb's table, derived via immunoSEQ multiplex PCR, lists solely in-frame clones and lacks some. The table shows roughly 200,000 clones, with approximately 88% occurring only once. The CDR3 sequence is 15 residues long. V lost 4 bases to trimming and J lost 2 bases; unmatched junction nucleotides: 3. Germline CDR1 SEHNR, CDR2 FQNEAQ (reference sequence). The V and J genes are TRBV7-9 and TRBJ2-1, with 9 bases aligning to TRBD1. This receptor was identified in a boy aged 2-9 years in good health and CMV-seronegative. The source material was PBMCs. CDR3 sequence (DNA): TGTGCCAGCAGCTCCGACAGGGGGGCCTACAATGAGCAGTTCTTC. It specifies CASSSDRGAYNEQFF.